This TCR beta chain was sequenced for a study of T cells in women clearing cervical HPV infection. All donors had a single incident cervical HPV16 infection, not prevalent. In regard to this clone: Sequencing ends 3 residues short of the CDR3 end; the germline J gene provides the rest.

Repertoires were generated with immunoSEQ multiplex PCR, while TCRdb's copy carries only in-frame clones and drops some. This sample's table reports roughly 25,000 clones. The CDR3 loop spans 13 amino acids. Looked up from germline, CDR1 is DFQATT and CDR2 is SNEGSKA (reference sequence). The V end was cut by 2 bases, the J end by 2 bases, with 10 bases between. The sample was blood buffy coat. This clonotype was sampled from a woman between 18 and 69 years old with a cervical HPV16 infection that either progressed to CIN3+ or cleared (not recorded which). V gene TRBV20-1 combines with J gene TRBJ2-7; D might be TRBD1 (6 bases). The CDR3 region is CSARQGLTYEQYF. CDR3 bases read: TGCAGTGCTAGACAGGGGTTAACCTACGAG.